The 25 T cell receptor beta chains below all came from one sample that was sequenced in a study of CD8+ T cells in alopecia areata. cDNA serving as the sequencing template came from extracted, reverse transcribed RNA. Some clones are missing from TCRdb's copy, which holds only in-frame ones; the method was immunoSEQ multiplex PCR. The profile covers around 140,000 clones, with 49% appearing a single time and about 19% taken by the ten largest. The sequencing here drew on CD8+ T cells sorted from blood, taken at week 0. These receptors came from a human donor with alopecia areata.

The V and J genes are TRBV6-5 and TRBJ2-3, with D possibly TRBD2 on 5 matching bases. Trimming left V 4 bases short and J 5 bases short, with 10 bases between. The CDR3 runs to 13 residues. The germline gives CDR1 MNHEY, CDR2 SVGAGI. The CDR3, as DNA: TGTGCCAGCAGTTTATCGGGGTTAGATACGCAGTATTTT. Protein: CASSLSGLDTQYF.

V and J are TRBV21-1 and TRBJ1-6; TRBD1 was called by the table and not checked on the DNA. TRBV21-1 is recorded as a pseudogene. The length of the CDR3 is 14 residues. CDR3 nucleotide sequence: TGTGCCAGCAGCAGACCGACAGGAAATTCACCCCTCCACTTT. Protein sequence: CASSRPTGNSPLHF.

The genes are TRBV29-1 and TRBJ2-1, with 8 bases fitting TRBD1. CDR3 length equals 15 residues. The V gene's germline CDR1 is SQVTM and CDR2 ANQGSEA. The trim removed 5 bases at V and 12 bases at J, leaving 18 bases unmatched. As DNA, the CDR3 is TGCAGCGTTCTAAGACTCGGACAGGGCCACCTGGGGCAGTTCTTC. This encodes CSVLRLGQGHLGQFF.

This chain connects TRBV4-3 to TRBJ2-1; 7 nucleotides line up with TRBD1. CDR3 length: 15 amino acids. The germline V gene encodes CDR1 LGHNA and CDR2 YSLEER. Trimming cost V 4 bases and J 6 bases; bases outside gene matches: 9. The CDR3 region has the DNA TGCGCCAGCAGCCGACTTACAGGGGACCCCAATGAGCAGTTCTTC. It codes for CASSRLTGDPNEQFF.

CDR3 DNA: TGTGCCAGCAAGGGACAGGGTCATAATTCACCCCTCCACTTT. Its translation is CASKGQGHNSPLHF. The rearrangement uses TRBV27 and TRBJ1-6, with 9 nucleotides matching TRBD1. With V trimmed by 7 bases and J by 5 bases, 3 bases remained unmatched. CDR1 is MNHEY and CDR2 is SMNVEV in the germline V gene (reference sequence). The CDR3 is 14 residues long.

The table lists this clone with a few counts. V and J are TRBV7-9 and TRBJ2-5, with D possibly matching TRBD1 (6 bases). V was trimmed by 5 bases and J by 5 bases, leaving 12 bases between them. The CDR3 spans 13 residues. Germline values: CDR1 SEHNR, CDR2 FQNEAQ (reference sequence). Here the CDR3 reads CASSRTQGETQYF. In DNA form, the CDR3 reads TGTGCCAGCAGCCGGACTCAGGGGGAGACCCAGTACTTC.

The rearrangement links TRBV12-5 to TRBJ1-6; TRBD1 aligns across 8 bases. The CDR3 contains 14 residues. J was trimmed by 9 bases and V by 6 bases; bases with no gene match: 7. The germline V gene encodes CDR1 LGHNT and CDR2 FRNRAP. CDR3 region: CASGTDRAVSPLHF. The DNA for the CDR3 is TGTGCTAGTGGCACGGACAGGGCAGTTTCACCCCTCCACTTT.

The chain links TRBV29-1 to TRBJ2-7; D is perhaps TRBD2 (7 bases). V was shortened by 1 base and J by 0 bases, with 10 bases between the two germline ends. CDR3 length equals 14 residues. Germline loops: CDR1 SQVTM, CDR2 ANQGSEA. CDR3 nucleotides: TGCAGCGTTGAAGGGGAGGGGGGCTCCTACGAGCAGTACTTC. Its translation: CSVEGEGGSYEQYF.

The J gene is TRBJ2-7, the V gene TRBV18; D uncertain. Looked up from germline, CDR1 is KGHSH and CDR2 is LQKENI. With 5 bases removed from V and 5 bases from J, the gap between germline ends came to 10 bases. CDR3 length: 12 residues. The CDR3 coding sequence is TGTGCCAGCTCAGCCGGATACGACGAGCAGTACTTC. Protein product: CASSAGYDEQYF.

This rearrangement joins TRBV7-3 to TRBJ1-2; maybe TRBD1 (6 bases). V was pared by 2 bases and J by 0 bases, with 19 bases between. This CDR3 comprises 18 residues. Germline CDR1 and CDR2: SGHTA and FQGTGA. The CDR3 coding sequence is TGTGCCAGCAGCTTATTGGGGGGCCTATCCGAGCCTAACTATGGCTACACCTTC. This encodes CASSLLGGLSEPNYGYTF.

The table lists this clone with a few counts. The chain links TRBV30 to TRBJ2-5; 12 bases map to TRBD2. V shed 8 bases, J shed 5 bases, and the junction held 12 bases outside the gene matches. Germline CDR1 GTSNPN, CDR2 SVGIG (reference sequence). This CDR3 is 15 amino acids long. The CDR3 loop reads CAQEGGTSGSETQYF. CDR3 nucleotide sequence: TGTGCCCAGGAAGGCGGGACTAGCGGGTCTGAGACCCAGTACTTC.

V and J are TRBV20-1 and TRBJ2-7, with TRBD2 matching 7 bases. Germline CDR1 DFQATT, CDR2 SNEGSKA (reference sequence). The CDR3 contains 11 residues. Trimming cost V 6 bases and J 4 bases; bases outside gene matches: 3. CDR3 in amino acids: CSALGGYEQYF. The DNA of the CDR3 is TGCAGTGCCCTGGGGGGGTACGAGCAGTACTTC.

The V gene is TRBV7-2, the J gene TRBJ2-1; unclear D gene. This CDR3 region has 15 residues. From germline, CDR1 is SGHTA and CDR2 FQGNSA. V was trimmed by 5 bases and J by 4 bases, leaving 15 bases between them. CDR3 protein: CASSPSGVAYNEQFF. DNA of the CDR3: TGTGCCAGCAGCCCATCTGGCGTGGCATACAATGAGCAGTTCTTC.

V and J are TRBV11-2 and TRBJ1-6; 8 bases map to TRBD1. CDR3 length equals 14 residues. CDR1 and CDR2 from the germline V gene are SGHAT and FQNNGV. With V trimmed by 1 base and J by 9 bases, 2 bases remained unmatched. The chain's CDR3 is CASSLAGGGSPLHF. The CDR3 DNA sequence: TGTGCCAGCAGCTTAGCAGGGGGCGGTTCACCCCTCCACTTT.

There are a few counts of this clone. V gene TRBV29-1 combines with J gene TRBJ1-2; TRBD1 is a possible D gene (5 bases). The CDR3 runs 14 residues. Germline lookup yields CDR1 SQVTM and CDR2 ANQGSEA. The V end lost 3 bases, the J end lost 4 bases, and 15 bases lay between the germline ends. Here the CDR3 DNA reads TGCAGCGTTGAGGGGGACCGACCCGGCTATGGCTACACCTTC. This sequence encodes CSVEGDRPGYGYTF.

This chain uses TRBV27 with TRBJ2-7; 8 bases are shared with TRBD1. With V trimmed by 3 bases and J by 2 bases, 6 bases remained unmatched. CDR1 and CDR2 from the germline V gene are MNHEY and SMNVEV (reference sequence). This CDR3 is built from 15 residues. This CDR3 is CASSLLQGDAYEQYF. CDR3 DNA sequence: TGTGCCAGCAGTTTGTTACAGGGGGACGCCTACGAGCAGTACTTC.

This chain connects TRBV5-1 to TRBJ1-6, with D uncertain. The V and J ends lost 1 base and 7 bases respectively, with 9 bases between them. In germline, CDR1 is SGHRS, CDR2 YFSETQ. The CDR3 extends over 14 amino acids. CDR3 in DNA: TGCGCCAGCAGCTTGTTGGATCCGAATTCACCCCTCCACTTT. Its protein is CASSLLDPNSPLHF.

The chain is built from TRBV19 and TRBJ1-1; the D is unclear. The length of the CDR3 is 17 residues. The V end was cut by 3 bases, the J end by 3 bases, with 20 bases between. Germline CDR1 LNHDA, CDR2 SQIVND (reference sequence). CDR3 coding DNA: TGTGCCAGTAGTATCCCCCCGACTGCGGTCGGGGACACTGAAGCTTTCTTT. Translated: CASSIPPTAVGDTEAFF.

This clone was found a few times. The CDR3 DNA follows: TGCAGCGTTTCCGGGACAGGGGATATAGTTGGCTACACCTTC. Its translation: CSVSGTGDIVGYTF. The chain couples TRBV29-1 to TRBJ1-2, with 10 nucleotides matching TRBD1. This CDR3 is 14 amino acids long. The V and J ends lost 5 bases and 7 bases, in that order; junction bases with no gene match: 10. The V gene's germline CDR1 is SQVTM and CDR2 ANQGSEA.

This clone was observed a few times. The gene calls are TRBV5-6 and TRBJ1-1, with D possibly TRBD1 on 5 matching bases. The CDR3 totals 15 residues. Germline assignment: CDR1 SGHDT and CDR2 YYEEEE. Trimming left V 3 bases short and J 12 bases short, with 24 bases between. In nucleotides, the CDR3 is TGTGCCAGCAGCTCACCTAGTGAGCAGGGTAGCGAGACTTTCTTT. This encodes CASSSPSEQGSETFF.

This clone was detected only a few times. The V call is TRBV29-1, the J call TRBJ1-1; no reliable D call. Trimming cost V 6 bases and J 7 bases, with 9 bases left between them. The CDR3 has 10 amino acids. Germline V gene lookup returns CDR1 SQVTM and CDR2 ANQGSEA. This CDR3 reads CSVRGSEAFF. The CDR3 nucleotides are TGCAGCGTCCGGGGAAGTGAAGCTTTCTTT.

The chain joins TRBV19 to TRBJ1-1, with TRBD1 identical over 10 bases. Germline trimming cut 5 bases from V and 6 bases from J; bases unmatched to any gene: 9. Germline V gives CDR1 LNHDA, CDR2 SQIVND (reference sequence). This CDR3 is 15 amino acids long. The CDR3: CASSGWTGGNAEAFF. DNA for the CDR3: TGTGCCAGTAGTGGATGGACAGGGGGTAACGCTGAAGCTTTCTTT. Looking up the rest from reference TRBV19 and TRBJ1-1 gives the full variable domain: DGGITQSPKYLFRKEGQNVTLSCEQNLNHDAMYWYRQDPGQGLRLIYYSQIVNDFQKGDIAEGYSVSREKKESFPLTVTSAQKNPTAFYLCASSGWTGGNAEAFFGQGTRLTVV.

The CDR3 loop reads CASSQVGGEAFF. In DNA, the CDR3 is TGCGCCAGCAGCCAAGTGGGAGGGGAAGCTTTCTTT. This rearrangement joins TRBV4-1 to TRBJ1-1; D is undetermined. This CDR3 spans 12 amino acids. With 1 base removed from V and 8 bases from J, the gap between germline ends came to 8 bases. Per germline, CDR1 MGHRA and CDR2 YSYEKL.

This chain uses TRBV13 with TRBJ2-2; TRBD1 is a possible D gene (6 bases). CDR1 is PRHDT and CDR2 is FYEKMQ in the germline V gene (reference sequence). V was cut by 3 bases and J by 4 bases, with 9 bases left in between. The CDR3 loop spans 14 amino acids. Here the CDR3 reads CASSFAGATGELFF. In DNA, the CDR3 is TGTGCCAGCAGCTTTGCAGGGGCCACCGGGGAGCTGTTTTTT.

The rearrangement joins TRBV11-3 to TRBJ2-7; D may be TRBD1 (6 bases). Trimming cost V 5 bases and J 7 bases, with 15 bases left between them. This CDR3 is built from 13 residues. Germline-derived CDR1 and CDR2 are SGHNT and YENEEA. The CDR3 loop reads CASSAGQFGEQYF. The DNA for the CDR3 is TGTGCCAGCAGCGCCGGACAGTTTGGAGAGCAGTACTTC.